A single sample is the source of the 7 T cell receptor beta chains below, sequenced in a study of T-cell memory formation after mild COVID-19. MiXCR, run by TCRdb on the 5' RACE reads, gives a single entry per CDR3 protein. The repertoire holds about 150,000 distinct CDR3 sequences, about 28% seen once, with around 12% in the top ten. Sequenced material: PBMCs or a T cell subset sorted from them (not recorded which). Receptor source: an adult woman who had mild COVID-19 (a few samples of this study predate the infection). Cell type and time point are not known.

In this sample, this clonotype turned up a few times. The V gene is TRBV6-6, the J gene TRBJ2-5, with TRBD1 matching over 8 bases. The CDR3 extends over 14 amino acids. Germline V gives CDR1 MNHNY, CDR2 SVGAGI (reference sequence). Trimming removed 8 bases from V and 5 bases from J; junction bases left unmatched: 10. CDR3 sequence (DNA): TGTGCCAGCCAGGGGGCAGGGGGTCAGGAGACCCAGTACTTC. Encoded protein: CASQGAGGQETQYF.

This clonotype appeared a few times. The chain uses TRBV28 and TRBJ2-7; D is possibly TRBD1 (6 bases). The CDR3 runs to 16 residues. Trimming left V 4 bases short and J 0 bases short, with 16 bases between. Germline assignment: CDR1 MDHEN and CDR2 SYDVKM. CDR3 region: CASSSVFKDSSYEQYF. The CDR3 DNA follows: TGTGCCAGCAGTTCGGTATTTAAGGACAGCTCCTACGAGCAGTACTTC.

The V and J genes are TRBV5-1 and TRBJ1-1, with 7 bases matching TRBD1. The germline CDR1 and CDR2 sequences are SGHRS and YFSETQ. The CDR3 has 16 residues. Unmatched junction bases numbered 8, after V lost 0 bases and J lost 3 bases. The CDR3, as DNA: TGCGCCAGCAGCTTGGGTTCGACAGGGAGGGACACTGAAGCTTTCTTT. It yields the protein CASSLGSTGRDTEAFF.

In this sample, this clonotype turned up a few times. The V gene is TRBV19, the J gene TRBJ2-7, with D hard to call. The CDR3 consists of 13 residues. With 6 bases removed from V and 4 bases from J, the gap between germline ends came to 13 bases. From germline, CDR1 is LNHDA and CDR2 SQIVND (reference sequence). For the CDR3, the DNA is TGTGCCAGTAGCGTAGGACCCTTGTACGAGCAGTACTTC. Amino acids: CASSVGPLYEQYF.

The rearrangement links TRBV9 to TRBJ1-6; the match to TRBD1 covers 8 bases. CDR1 and CDR2 (germline): SGDLS, YYNGEE. The CDR3 covers 15 residues. J lost 5 bases, V lost 0 bases, and 1 base had no gene match. The CDR3 protein is CASSVGTGNNSPLHF. CDR3 in DNA: TGTGCCAGCAGCGTAGGGACAGGGAATAATTCACCCCTCCACTTT.

This chain joins TRBV7-2 and TRBJ2-3; 10 bases map to TRBD2. CDR3 length equals 17 residues. The V gene's germline CDR1 is SGHTA and CDR2 FQGNSA. V lost 5 bases and J lost 3; bases outside the gene matches: 11. DNA for the CDR3: TGTGCCAGCAGCCCAGATCCGGGACTAGCGATGACAGATACGCAGTATTTT. Encoded protein: CASSPDPGLAMTDTQYF.

The V call is TRBV5-1, the J call TRBJ2-1; D possibly uses TRBD1 or TRBD2 (5 bases each). CDR1 and CDR2 (germline): SGHRS, YFSETQ. The CDR3 sequence is 13 residues long. Trimming took off 2 bases at V and 8 bases at J, with 11 bases between the two ends. The CDR3 DNA reads TGCGCCAGCAGCTTTAGAGGGGTCGATGAGCAGTTCTTC. Translated: CASSFRGVDEQFF. Full variable domain (rest looked up from reference TRBV5-1 and TRBJ2-1): KAGVTQTPRYLIKTRGQQVTLSCSPISGHRSVSWYQQTPGQGLQFLFEYFSETQRNKGNFPGRFSGRQFSNSRSEMNVSTLELGDSALYLCASSFRGVDEQFFGPGTRLTVL.